Sequencing of this TCR beta chain was carried out in a study of control samples from healthy donors and cancer patients. This clone turned up a few times. TCRdb keeps only in-frame clones here, not all; method: immunoSEQ multiplex PCR. The sample yields 40,000 to 45,000 clones, 60% to 80% seen once. Trimming removed 5 bases at V and 0 bases at J, with 12 bases between. The CDR3 sequence is 15 residues long. Germline lookup yields CDR1 KGHSH and CDR2 LQKENI. The rearrangement uses TRBV18 and TRBJ2-3; tentatively, D is TRBD2 (6 bases). The TCR was taken from a male donor with melanoma. Material: formalin-fixed, paraffin-embedded tissue. In DNA, the CDR3 is TGTGCCAGCTCAGGGGAGGCACCTAGCACAGATACGCAGTATTTT. As protein: CASSGEAPSTDTQYF.